Below are 7 T cell receptor beta chains sequenced from a single sample in a study of cytomegalovirus exposure and HLA in healthy donors. TCRdb keeps only in-frame clones here, not all; method: immunoSEQ multiplex PCR. Seen here are approximately 50,000 clones, 80% to 90% observed once, and the top ten hold about 6.7%. The specimen was PBMCs. The receptors stem from a woman in her 30s in good health and CMV-seronegative.

The chain recombines TRBV29-1 with TRBJ1-2, with a weak D call TRBD1 (5 bases). Trimming took off 1 base at V and 4 bases at J, with 10 bases between the two ends. CDR1 and CDR2 (germline): SQVTM, ANQGSEA. This CDR3 has 13 residues. CDR3 in amino acids: CSVEGGGSYGYTF. CDR3 coding DNA: TGCAGCGTTGAAGGGGGCGGATCCTATGGCTACACCTTC.

The chain carries TRBV2 and TRBJ1-1; D remains unclear. Germline CDR1 and CDR2: SNHLY and FYNNEI. There are 15 residues in the CDR3. Trimming shortened V by 6 bases and J by 4 bases, and 18 bases separated the two germline ends. Here the CDR3 DNA reads TGTGCCAGCAGGAAGGCCCCCCGAGGCGGCACTGAAGCTTTCTTT. This codes for CASRKAPRGGTEAFF. Combining the CDR3 with reference TRBV2 and TRBJ1-1 gives the whole variable domain EPEVTQTPSHQVTQMGQEVILRCVPISNHLYFYWYRQILGQKVEFLVSFYNNEISEKSEIFDDQFSVERPDGSNFTLKIRSTKLEDSAMYFCASRKAPRGGTEAFFGQGTRLTVV.

This chain joins TRBV27 and TRBJ1-2, with 9 bases aligning to TRBD1. V dropped 8 bases and J dropped 4; count of bases not matched to a gene: 14. CDR3 size: 16 residues. From germline, CDR1 is MNHEY and CDR2 SMNVEV (reference sequence). CDR3 residues: CASPKPTGGILYGYTF. For the CDR3, the DNA is TGTGCCAGCCCTAAGCCGACAGGGGGTATACTCTATGGCTACACCTTC.

This clone has just one count. The CDR3 bases are TGTGCCAGCAGCTTATTAATACAGAACCCCGAGCAGTACTTC. This sequence encodes CASSLLIQNPEQYF. The rearrangement links TRBV13 to TRBJ2-7; unclear D gene. Looked up from germline, CDR1 is PRHDT and CDR2 is FYEKMQ (reference sequence). The CDR3 sequence is 14 residues long. The V end was cut by 2 bases, the J end by 6 bases, with 14 bases between.

This clone was counted a single time. The chain joins TRBV5-1 to TRBJ1-1, with TRBD1 as a possible D gene (6 bases). V gave up 3 bases and J gave up 1 base, with 10 bases separating them. Germline V gives CDR1 SGHRS, CDR2 YFSETQ. There are 14 residues in the CDR3. CDR3 in DNA: TGCGCCAGCAGCTATTCGGGACAGAACACTGAAGCTTTCTTT. It encodes CASSYSGQNTEAFF.

This clone showed up just a few times. The chain uses TRBV6-1 and TRBJ2-1; TRBD2 matches 10 bases. There are 15 residues in the CDR3. The V segment lost 1 base and the J segment 10 bases; nucleotides outside the gene matches: 7. Germline lookup yields CDR1 MNHNS and CDR2 SASEGT. CDR3 DNA sequence: TGTGCCAGCAGTGAAGGGCTAGCGGGAGTGTGGGAGCAGTTCTTC. Translated: CASSEGLAGVWEQFF.

The chain recombines TRBV5-1 with TRBJ2-7; D is possibly TRBD2 (6 bases). The V end was cut by 1 base, the J end by 7 bases, with 21 bases between. The CDR3 consists of 16 residues. Germline V gene data show CDR1 as SGHRS and CDR2 as YFSETQ. The chain's CDR3 is CASSLIAGGRGEEQYF. CDR3 DNA sequence: TGCGCCAGCAGCTTGATCGCGGGCGGCCGCGGGGAGGAGCAGTACTTC.